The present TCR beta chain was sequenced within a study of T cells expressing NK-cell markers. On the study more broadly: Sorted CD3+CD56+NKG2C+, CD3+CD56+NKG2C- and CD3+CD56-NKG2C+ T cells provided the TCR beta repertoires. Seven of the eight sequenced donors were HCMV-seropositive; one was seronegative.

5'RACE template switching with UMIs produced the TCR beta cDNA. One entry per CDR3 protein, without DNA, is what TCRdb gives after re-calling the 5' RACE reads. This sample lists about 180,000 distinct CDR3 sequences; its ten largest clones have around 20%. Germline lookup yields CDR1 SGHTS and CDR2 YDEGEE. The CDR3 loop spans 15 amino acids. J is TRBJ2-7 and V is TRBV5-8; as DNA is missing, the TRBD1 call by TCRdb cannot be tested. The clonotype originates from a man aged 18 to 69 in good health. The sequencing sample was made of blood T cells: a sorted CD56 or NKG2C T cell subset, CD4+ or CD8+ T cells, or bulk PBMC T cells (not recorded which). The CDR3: CASSLGTGGYHEQYF.